The next 27 T cell receptor beta chains were all read from a single sample in a study of radiotherapy plus CTLA-4 blockade in lung cancer. Libraries were prepared by immunoSEQ multiplex PCR; TCRdb keeps only in-frame clonotypes and omits some of them. Of tens of thousands of clones listed, around 83% were seen once; the top ten hold 0.82%. The sample here was peripheral blood, taken from a patient treated with radiotherapy plus ipilimumab. The source of these receptors is a human donor with non-small cell lung cancer who had stable disease on radiotherapy plus ipilimumab.

The J gene is TRBJ2-5, the V gene TRBV18; 7 positions agree with TRBD2. V was pared by 4 bases and J by 5 bases, with 4 bases of the junction left unmatched. The germline CDR1 and CDR2 sequences are KGHSH and LQKENI. This CDR3 spans 13 amino acids. The CDR3 sequence: CASSRTSRETQYF. The CDR3 DNA sequence: TGTGCCAGCTCACGGACTAGTCGGGAGACCCAGTACTTC.

The rearrangement links TRBV18 to TRBJ2-7; 8 bases map to TRBD1. Germline lookup yields CDR1 KGHSH and CDR2 LQKENI. Trimming at V came to 4 bases and at J to 0 bases, leaving 5 bases not matched to a gene. The CDR3 runs to 15 residues. CDR3 loop: CASSLMTGASYEQYF. The CDR3 DNA reads as TGTGCCAGCTCACTCATGACAGGGGCCTCCTACGAGCAGTACTTC.

This clone came up a few times. V usage is TRBV6-6 and J usage is TRBJ2-6, with D uncertain. Trimming took off 3 bases at V and 0 bases at J, with 3 bases between the two ends. This CDR3 is 14 amino acids long. Germline V lookup: CDR1 MNHNY, CDR2 SVGAGI (reference sequence). CDR3 residues: CASSYTSGANVLTF. In DNA, the CDR3 is TGTGCCAGCAGTTATACCTCTGGGGCCAACGTCCTGACTTTC.

This rearrangement joins TRBV7-2 to TRBJ2-7, with 13 bases fitting TRBD2. V lost 3 bases to trimming and J lost 6 bases; unmatched junction nucleotides: 11. The CDR3 is 17 residues long. The germline gives CDR1 SGHTA, CDR2 FQGNSA. CDR3 protein: CASSFRLAGGSGVEQYF. The CDR3 DNA reads TGTGCCAGCAGCTTTCGACTAGCGGGAGGCTCCGGCGTCGAGCAGTACTTC.

The chain has TRBV28 and TRBJ2-2, with 7 bases matching TRBD1. CDR3 length: 14 amino acids. V trimming: 5 bases; J trimming: 4 bases; junction bases outside the gene matches: 4. CDR1 is MDHEN and CDR2 is SYDVKM in the germline V gene. CDR3 sequence (DNA): TGTGCCAGCAGTACAGGGGTTGTCACCGGGGAGCTGTTTTTT. Protein sequence: CASSTGVVTGELFF.

The chain joins TRBV6-5 to TRBJ1-2; maybe TRBD1 (6 bases). V was clipped by 4 bases and J by 5 bases, with 17 bases between them. The CDR3 runs to 15 residues. Germline CDR1 is MNHEY and CDR2 is SVGAGI. The CDR3, as DNA: TGTGCCAGCAGTTTCTCACAGGGCGCTCTGTATGGCTACACCTTC. Protein product: CASSFSQGALYGYTF.

This clone was found a few times. The V gene is TRBV4-1, the J gene TRBJ2-2; 9 bases fit TRBD2. The germline V gene encodes CDR1 MGHRA and CDR2 YSYEKL. Losses at the gene ends were 1 base for V and 7 bases for J; bases not matched to a gene: 7. The CDR3 is 16 amino acids. CDR3 bases: TGCGCCAGCAGCCAAGTTAGCGGGAGTCGGGGCGGGGAGCTGTTTTTT. Translating it yields CASSQVSGSRGGELFF.

The rearrangement links TRBV2 to TRBJ1-2; possibly TRBD1 for D (6 bases). The length of the CDR3 is 13 residues. Germline V lookup: CDR1 SNHLY, CDR2 FYNNEI. V lost 4 bases and J lost 4, with 10 bases in between. Written as DNA, the CDR3 is TGTGCCAGCAGTGGACAGGAGGCCTATGGCTACACCTTC. Protein product: CASSGQEAYGYTF.

This rearrangement joins TRBV9 to TRBJ2-3; 7 bases are shared with TRBD2. V lost 6 bases, J lost 6 bases, and 16 bases stayed unmatched. Germline V CDR1 and CDR2: SGDLS, YYNGEE. The CDR3 covers 16 residues. CDR3 nucleotides: TGTGCCAGCACCGGGCGGGGCGGGAGAGCTGGGGATACGCAGTATTTT. It yields the protein CASTGRGGRAGDTQYF.

V and J are TRBV27 and TRBJ2-6; D unresolved. This CDR3 region has 14 residues. The V gene lost 5 bases and the J gene lost 0 bases, with 5 bases spanning the gap. CDR1 is MNHEY, CDR2 SMNVEV, per germline (reference sequence). The CDR3 loop reads CASSRFSGANVLTF. CDR3 nucleotides: TGTGCCAGCAGTCGCTTCTCTGGGGCCAACGTCCTGACTTTC.

The chain carries TRBV7-9 and TRBJ1-2; no reliable D call. CDR3 length: 15 residues. The V end lost 0 bases, the J end lost 2 bases, and 10 bases lay between the germline ends. Germline CDR1 reads SEHNR; CDR2 reads FQNEAQ (reference sequence). CDR3 loop: CASSLATVRNYGYTF. CDR3 nucleotide sequence: TGTGCCAGCAGCTTAGCAACAGTGAGGAACTATGGCTACACCTTC.

The CDR3 sequence: CAWRTRDSPLHF. CDR3 DNA sequence: TGTGCCTGGAGGACACGAGATTCACCCCTCCACTTT. V gene TRBV30 combines with J gene TRBJ1-6; D unresolved. Germline loops: CDR1 GTSNPN, CDR2 SVGIG (reference sequence). V was trimmed by 3 bases and J by 8 bases, leaving 8 bases between them. The CDR3 covers 12 residues.

This chain joins TRBV30 and TRBJ2-7; D possibly corresponds to TRBD1 (5 bases). The CDR3 consists of 12 residues. The V end was cut by 4 bases, the J end by 5 bases, with 12 bases between. Germline V lookup: CDR1 GTSNPN, CDR2 SVGIG (reference sequence). Written as DNA, the CDR3 is TGTGCCTGGACCAAAGGGGCGGACGAGCAGTACTTC. This gives the protein CAWTKGADEQYF.

The genes are TRBV6-6 and TRBJ1-5; D is undetermined. CDR1 MNHNY and CDR2 SVGAGI come from the germline V gene (reference sequence). V was clipped by 6 bases and J by 6 bases, with 15 bases between them. This CDR3 comprises 14 residues. CDR3 nucleotides: TGTGCCAGCAGAGCGGGCCCCGTAGGTCAGCCCCAGCATTTT. It encodes CASRAGPVGQPQHF.

The rearrangement joins TRBV10-3 to TRBJ2-3; D possibly corresponds to TRBD2 (7 bases). The CDR3 sequence is 15 residues long. Trimming cost V 3 bases and J 5 bases, with 15 bases left between them. Germline V CDR1 and CDR2: ENHRY, SYGVKD. The CDR3 loop is CAISDSGGAGDTQYF. As DNA, the CDR3 is TGTGCCATCAGTGACAGTGGGGGGGCAGGAGATACGCAGTATTTT.

This clone occurred a few times. This chain uses TRBV7-8 with TRBJ2-7; possibly TRBD1 for D (6 bases). CDR3 length: 14 amino acids. Trimming took 6 bases from V and 5 from J, leaving 17 bases between them. The V gene's germline CDR1 is SGHVS and CDR2 FQNEAQ. CDR3 region: CASRPTGHEHEQYF. The CDR3, as DNA: TGTGCCAGCAGACCTACGGGACATGAACACGAGCAGTACTTC.

This clone showed up just a few times. This chain links TRBV7-9 with TRBJ1-1; D is possibly TRBD1 (5 bases). With 4 bases removed from V and 10 bases from J, the gap between germline ends came to 13 bases. Germline V lookup: CDR1 SEHNR, CDR2 FQNEAQ (reference sequence). The CDR3 totals 12 residues. The CDR3 bases are TGTGCCAGCAGCTCCAGCCAGGGTAGAGCTTTCTTT. It translates to CASSSSQGRAFF.

The chain couples TRBV19 to TRBJ2-7; D may be TRBD2 (5 bases). The length of the CDR3 is 16 residues. Per the germline V gene, CDR1 is LNHDA and CDR2 is SQIVND (reference sequence). V was pared by 5 bases and J by 0 bases, with 17 bases between. This CDR3 reads CASSPRVTFISYEQYF. CDR3 bases: TGTGCCAGTAGTCCGAGGGTCACCTTCATCTCCTACGAGCAGTACTTC.

The chain joins TRBV18 to TRBJ2-2, with 14 bases that match TRBD2. V dropped 1 base and J dropped 4; count of bases not matched to a gene: 8. CDR1 KGHSH and CDR2 LQKENI come from the germline V gene. The CDR3 has 19 amino acids. The CDR3 DNA reads TGTGCCAGCTCACCACTCGGACAGGGGACTAGCGGGGGCACCGGGGAGCTGTTTTTT. It translates to CASSPLGQGTSGGTGELFF. Complete variable domain (other parts from reference TRBV18 and TRBJ2-2): NAGVMQNPRHLVRRRGQEARLRCSPMKGHSHVYWYRQLPEEGLKFMVYLQKENIIDESGMPKERFSAEFPKEGPSILRIQQVVRGDSAAYFCASSPLGQGTSGGTGELFFGEGSRLTVL.

This chain joins TRBV10-2 and TRBJ1-5; 12 bases map to TRBD1. Trimming cost V 7 bases and J 6 bases; bases outside gene matches: 10. CDR1 and CDR2 from the germline V gene are WSHSY and SAAADI. The CDR3 is 16 residues long. This CDR3 is CASTQGQGAGSQPQHF. Written as DNA, the CDR3 is TGCGCCAGCACCCAGGGACAGGGGGCAGGAAGTCAGCCCCAGCATTTT.

This chain joins TRBV6-5 and TRBJ2-3; no clear D. Trimming cost V 5 bases and J 6 bases, with 12 bases left between them. The CDR3 spans 13 residues. Germline lookup yields CDR1 MNHEY and CDR2 SVGAGI. For the CDR3, the DNA is TGTGCCAGCAGTGAATTGTGGATTGATACGCAGTATTTT. It codes for CASSELWIDTQYF.

The gene calls are TRBV9 and TRBJ1-4; D call uncertain. CDR1 is SGDLS and CDR2 is YYNGEE in the germline V gene. Trimming stripped 3 bases from V and 4 bases from J, with 13 bases between. The CDR3 totals 15 residues. CDR3 nucleotides: TGTGCCAGCAGCGGCCCTTCGGATCTTAATGAAAAACTGTTTTTT. Amino acids: CASSGPSDLNEKLFF.

J is TRBJ2-7 and V is TRBV28, with no clear D. The V end lost 5 bases, the J end lost 2 bases, and 4 bases lay between the germline ends. There are 11 residues in the CDR3. The germline V gene encodes CDR1 MDHEN and CDR2 SYDVKM. CDR3 DNA: TGTGCCAGCAGTCACCCCTACGAGCAGTACTTC. As protein: CASSHPYEQYF. Variable domain in full (rest from reference TRBV28 and TRBJ2-7): DVKVTQSSRYLVKRTGEKVFLECVQDMDHENMFWYRQDPGLGLRLIYFSYDVKMKEKGDIPEGYSVSREKKERFSLILESASTNQTSMYLCASSHPYEQYFGPGTRLTVT.

The chain carries TRBV2 and TRBJ2-7, with a possible D match to TRBD1 (6 bases). Germline CDR1 and CDR2: SNHLY and FYNNEI. V lost 8 bases and J 3 bases, leaving 14 bases between the germline ends. The CDR3 totals 13 residues. The CDR3 loop reads CASGSYRDYEQYF. CDR3 bases: TGTGCCAGCGGCTCGTACAGGGACTACGAGCAGTACTTC. Full variable domain (rest looked up from reference TRBV2 and TRBJ2-7): EPEVTQTPSHQVTQMGQEVILRCVPISNHLYFYWYRQILGQKVEFLVSFYNNEISEKSEIFDDQFSVERPDGSNFTLKIRSTKLEDSAMYFCASGSYRDYEQYFGPGTRLTVT.

The V gene is TRBV7-2, the J gene TRBJ1-1; possibly TRBD1 for D (5 bases). The V gene lost 3 bases and the J gene lost 1 base, with 6 bases spanning the gap. The CDR3 is 13 amino acids. Germline lookup yields CDR1 SGHTA and CDR2 FQGNSA. In DNA form, the CDR3 reads TGTGCCAGCAGCTTGGGGCAGAACACTGAAGCTTTCTTT. The encoded protein is CASSLGQNTEAFF.

The chain combines TRBV27 with TRBJ1-4; 9 bases line up with TRBD1. Germline loops: CDR1 MNHEY, CDR2 SMNVEV (reference sequence). This CDR3 region has 17 residues. J lost 7 bases, V lost 5 bases, and 14 bases had no gene match. In nucleotides, the CDR3 is TGTGCCAGCAGTCCTGGACAGGGGTCTTTTGGGGTTGAAAAACTGTTTTTT. Amino acid sequence: CASSPGQGSFGVEKLFF.

This chain connects TRBV4-1 to TRBJ2-7, with D possibly TRBD2 on 7 matching bases. The CDR3 extends over 16 amino acids. The germline V and J ends were trimmed by 0 bases and 4 bases, with 16 bases remaining between them. CDR1 is MGHRA, CDR2 YSYEKL, per germline. The CDR3 reads CASSQEGAGARYEQYF. The CDR3, as DNA: TGCGCCAGCAGCCAAGAGGGGGCGGGGGCCAGATACGAGCAGTACTTC.